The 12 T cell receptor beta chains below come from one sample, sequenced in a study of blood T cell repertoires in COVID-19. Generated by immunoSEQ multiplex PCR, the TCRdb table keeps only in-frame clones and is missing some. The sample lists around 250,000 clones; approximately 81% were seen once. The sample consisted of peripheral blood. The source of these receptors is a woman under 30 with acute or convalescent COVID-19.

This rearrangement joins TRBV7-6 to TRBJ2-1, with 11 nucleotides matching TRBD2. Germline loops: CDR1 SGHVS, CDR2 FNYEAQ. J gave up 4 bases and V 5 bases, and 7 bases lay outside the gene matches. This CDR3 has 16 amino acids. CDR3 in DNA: TGTGCCAGCAGCCCCCGGACTAGCGGGTCATACAATGAGCAGTTCTTC. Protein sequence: CASSPRTSGSYNEQFF.

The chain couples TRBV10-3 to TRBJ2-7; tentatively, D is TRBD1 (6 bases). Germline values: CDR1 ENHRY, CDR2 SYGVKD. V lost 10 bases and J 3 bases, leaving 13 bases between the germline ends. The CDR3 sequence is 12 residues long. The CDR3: CASEGQSYEQYF. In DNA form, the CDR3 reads TGTGCCAGCGAAGGACAGAGCTACGAGCAGTACTTC.

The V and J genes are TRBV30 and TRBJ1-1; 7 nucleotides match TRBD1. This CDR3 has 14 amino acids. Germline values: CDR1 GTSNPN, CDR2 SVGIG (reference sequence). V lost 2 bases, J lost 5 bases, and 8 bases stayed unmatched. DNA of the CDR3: TGTGCCTGGAGTTTTAGACAGGGCAGGACTGAAGCTTTCTTT. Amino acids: CAWSFRQGRTEAFF. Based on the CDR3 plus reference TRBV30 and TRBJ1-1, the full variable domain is SQTIHQWPATLVQPVGSPLSLECTVEGTSNPNLYWYRQAAGRGLQLLFYSVGIGQISSEVPQNLSASRPQDRQFILSSKKLLLSDSGFYLCAWSFRQGRTEAFFGQGTRLTVV.

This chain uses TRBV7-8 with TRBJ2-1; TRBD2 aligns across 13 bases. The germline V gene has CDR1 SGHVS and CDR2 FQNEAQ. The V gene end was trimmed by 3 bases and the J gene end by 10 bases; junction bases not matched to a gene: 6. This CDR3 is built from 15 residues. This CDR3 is CASSFRLAGGREQFF. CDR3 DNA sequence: TGTGCCAGCAGCTTCCGACTAGCGGGAGGTAGGGAGCAGTTCTTC. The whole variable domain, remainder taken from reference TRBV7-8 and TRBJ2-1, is GAGVSQSPRYKVAKRGQDVALRCDPISGHVSLFWYQQALGQGPEFLTYFQNEAQLDKSGLPSDRFFAERPEGSVSTLKIQRTQQEDSAVYLCASSFRLAGGREQFFGPGTRLTVL.

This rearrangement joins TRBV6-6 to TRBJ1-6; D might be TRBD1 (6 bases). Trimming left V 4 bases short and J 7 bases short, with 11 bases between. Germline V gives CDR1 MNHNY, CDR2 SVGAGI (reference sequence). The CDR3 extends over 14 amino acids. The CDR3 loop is CASSLEGGNSPLHF. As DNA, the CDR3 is TGTGCCAGCAGTTTAGAGGGGGGGAATTCACCCCTCCACTTT.

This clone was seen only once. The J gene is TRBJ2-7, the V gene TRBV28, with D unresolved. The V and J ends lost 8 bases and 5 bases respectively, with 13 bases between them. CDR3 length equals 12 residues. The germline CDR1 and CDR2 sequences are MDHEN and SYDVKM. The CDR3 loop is CASRLPKNEQYF. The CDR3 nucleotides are TGTGCCAGCCGTCTGCCTAAAAACGAGCAGTACTTC.

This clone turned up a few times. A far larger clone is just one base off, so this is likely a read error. CDR3 protein: CAIGTGDSNQPQHF. The CDR3 DNA reads as TGTGCCATCGGGACAGGGGATAGCAATCAGCCCCAGCATTTT. The J gene is TRBJ1-5, the V gene TRBV19; the match to TRBD1 covers 10 bases. The V segment lost 10 bases and the J segment 0 bases; nucleotides outside the gene matches: 3. The CDR3 sequence is 14 residues long. CDR1 LNHDA and CDR2 SQIVND come from the germline V gene (reference sequence).

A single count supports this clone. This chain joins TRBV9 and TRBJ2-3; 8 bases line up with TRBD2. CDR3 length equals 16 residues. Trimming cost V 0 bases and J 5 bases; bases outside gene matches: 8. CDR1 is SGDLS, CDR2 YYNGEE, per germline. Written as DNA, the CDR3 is TGTGCCAGCAGCGTAGACGGAACTAGCGGAGGAGATACGCAGTATTTT. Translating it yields CASSVDGTSGGDTQYF.

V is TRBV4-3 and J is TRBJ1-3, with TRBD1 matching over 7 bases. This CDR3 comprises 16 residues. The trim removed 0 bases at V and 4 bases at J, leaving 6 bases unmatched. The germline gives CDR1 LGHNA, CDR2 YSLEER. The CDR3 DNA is TGCGCCAGCAGCCAAGACGCCGGGACAGCAGGAAACACCATATATTTT. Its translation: CASSQDAGTAGNTIYF.

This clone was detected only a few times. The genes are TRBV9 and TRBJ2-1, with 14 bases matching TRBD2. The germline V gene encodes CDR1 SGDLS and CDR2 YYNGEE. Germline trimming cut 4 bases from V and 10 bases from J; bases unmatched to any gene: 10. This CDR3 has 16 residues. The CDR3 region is CASSLTSGLAGEEQFF. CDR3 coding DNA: TGTGCCAGCAGCTTGACCTCGGGACTAGCGGGAGAGGAGCAGTTCTTC.

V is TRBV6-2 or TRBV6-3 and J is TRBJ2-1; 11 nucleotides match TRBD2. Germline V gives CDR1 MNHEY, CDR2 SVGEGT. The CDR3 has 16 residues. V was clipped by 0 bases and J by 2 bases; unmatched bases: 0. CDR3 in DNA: TGTGCCAGCAGTTACTCTAGCGGGAGGGCCTACAATGAGCAGTTCTTC. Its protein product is CASSYSSGRAYNEQFF.

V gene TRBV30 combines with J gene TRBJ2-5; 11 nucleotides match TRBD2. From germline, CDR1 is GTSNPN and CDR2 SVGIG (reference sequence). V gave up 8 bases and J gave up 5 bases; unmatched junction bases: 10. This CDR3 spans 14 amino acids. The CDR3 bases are TGTGCCGTCACTAGCGGGAGTCTTGCGGAGACCCAGTACTTC. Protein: CAVTSGSLAETQYF. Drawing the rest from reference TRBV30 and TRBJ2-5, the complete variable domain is SQTIHQWPATLVQPVGSPLSLECTVEGTSNPNLYWYRQAAGRGLQLLFYSVGIGQISSEVPQNLSASRPQDRQFILSSKKLLLSDSGFYLCAVTSGSLAETQYFGPGTRLLVL.